This TCR beta chain was profiled in a study of T cell repertoires in cytomegalovirus infection. In the study overall: The authors used CMV epitopes that were HLA-C-restricted (recently identified) and HLA-B-restricted (well studied). Public TCR beta signatures marked donors with CMV infection and the matching HLA.

With respect to this clonotype: Its antigen is not known.

General observations from the study: Individuals carrying CMV plus the relevant HLA were identified by cumulative frequency of public TCR beta families. HLA-C-restricted CMV clonotypes gave the most frequent clonotype in two of eight donors.

Using its own MiXCR run on the reads, TCRdb lists one record per CDR3 protein. The sample yields around 200,000 distinct CDR3 sequences, 35% to 40% seen once. V was pared by 0 bases and J by 6 bases, with 26 bases between. In germline, CDR1 is MNHEY, CDR2 SVGAGI. The CDR3 has 19 amino acids. The chain has TRBV6-5 and TRBJ2-5; tentative D call: TRBD1 (7 bases). The receptor comes from a human donor in good health (CMV status not recorded). Some clones in this sample may be carry-over from other donors' samples. Sequenced material: CD8+ T cells from cultured PBMCs, taken from culture after CMV antigen stimulation. The CDR3 region is CASSYSSVNQGGRQKTQYF. CDR3 in DNA: TGTGCCAGCAGTTACTCTAGCGTTAATCAGGGGGGACGACAAAAGACCCAGTACTTC.